These 22 T cell receptor beta chains were sequenced from one sample in a study of shared clonotypes between healthy human individuals. Repertoires were generated with immunoSEQ multiplex PCR, while TCRdb's copy carries only in-frame clones and drops some. Among about 2.4 million clones listed, roughly 92% were seen once. The sequencing sample was made of naive CD4+ T cells sorted from blood. The subset is: CD45RA+ positively selected. These receptors came from a man younger than 35 in good health.

Points on this clone: The same CDR3 also results from other DNA sequences found in this sample. The V and J genes are TRBV19 and TRBJ2-3; 7 nucleotides line up with TRBD1. V lost 4 bases to trimming and J lost 1 base; unmatched junction nucleotides: 2. The CDR3 consists of 14 residues. Germline V gives CDR1 LNHDA, CDR2 SQIVND (reference sequence). CDR3 DNA sequence: TGTGCCAGTAGTAATAGGGGGCGCACAGATACGCAGTATTTT. Translated, it gives CASSNRGRTDTQYF.

About this clone: Within the sample, other DNA sequences also encode this same CDR3. V usage is TRBV5-1 and J usage is TRBJ1-4, with 8 bases that match TRBD1. This CDR3 is built from 14 residues. Germline V gives CDR1 SGHRS, CDR2 YFSETQ. V trimming: 3 bases; J trimming: 2 bases; junction bases outside the gene matches: 0. CDR3 coding DNA: TGCGCCAGCAGCTCAGGGGGCACTAATGAAAAACTGTTTTTT. This gives the protein CASSSGGTNEKLFF.

The chain is built from TRBV19 and TRBJ2-2; 14 nucleotides line up with TRBD2. The CDR3 runs to 14 residues. V lost 4 bases, J lost 10 bases, and 2 bases stayed unmatched. Germline V lookup: CDR1 LNHDA, CDR2 SQIVND (reference sequence). CDR3 in DNA: TGTGCCAGTAGTAGGACTAGCGGGAGGCCGGAGCTGTTTTTT. Protein sequence: CASSRTSGRPELFF.

V usage is TRBV11-1 and J usage is TRBJ2-5; no clear D gene. This CDR3 spans 14 amino acids. V lost 5 bases, J lost 2 bases, and 12 bases lay in between. Germline CDR1 reads SGHAT; CDR2 reads FQDESV (reference sequence). The CDR3 loop is CASSPMGKQETQYF. CDR3 sequence (DNA): TGTGCCAGCAGCCCCATGGGGAAACAAGAGACCCAGTACTTC.

V and J are TRBV28 and TRBJ1-5, with D possibly being TRBD1 (5 bases). The CDR3 has 17 residues. CDR1 and CDR2 from the germline V gene are MDHEN and SYDVKM. Trimming left V 3 bases short and J 2 bases short, with 17 bases between. The CDR3 here is CASSFRQRVLGNQPQHF. The CDR3 region has the DNA TGTGCCAGCAGTTTCAGACAGCGGGTCTTAGGCAATCAGCCCCAGCATTTT. The whole variable domain, filled in from reference TRBV28 and TRBJ1-5, reads DVKVTQSSRYLVKRTGEKVFLECVQDMDHENMFWYRQDPGLGLRLIYFSYDVKMKEKGDIPEGYSVSREKKERFSLILESASTNQTSMYLCASSFRQRVLGNQPQHFGDGTRLSIL.

For this clone: Other DNA sequences within the sample encode an identical CDR3. The chain uses TRBV7-2 and TRBJ2-1, with no clear D. Germline CDR1 SGHTA, CDR2 FQGNSA. V lost 0 bases and J lost 0, with 9 bases in between. The CDR3 runs to 16 residues. This chain's CDR3 is CASSLASASSYNEQFF. As DNA, the CDR3 is TGTGCCAGCAGCTTAGCGAGCGCCAGCTCCTACAATGAGCAGTTCTTC.

V and J are TRBV30 and TRBJ2-2, with D perhaps matching TRBD1 or TRBD2 (5 bases each). CDR3 length: 13 residues. V lost 5 bases and J 3 bases, leaving 10 bases between the germline ends. Germline CDR1 GTSNPN, CDR2 SVGIG (reference sequence). As DNA, the CDR3 is TGTGCCTGGCGGGGCTGGGACACCGGGGAGCTGTTTTTT. Protein: CAWRGWDTGELFF.

V and J are TRBV7-2 and TRBJ2-5; D gene ambiguous. V was trimmed by 3 bases and J by 1 base, leaving 6 bases between them. Germline assignment: CDR1 SGHTA and CDR2 FQGNSA. This CDR3 comprises 13 residues. The CDR3 loop is CASSFQAQETQYF. CDR3 nucleotides: TGTGCCAGCAGCTTCCAGGCCCAAGAGACCCAGTACTTC.

On this clone: The same CDR3 arises from other DNA sequences in this sample as well. The V and J genes are TRBV10-1 and TRBJ2-3; either TRBD1 or TRBD2 may fit D (5 bases each). The germline CDR1 and CDR2 sequences are WNHNN and SYGVQD (reference sequence). There are 14 residues in the CDR3. V lost 8 bases and J 0 bases, leaving 12 bases between the germline ends. The CDR3, as DNA: TGCGCCAGCTCATCGGGACGGAGCACAGATACGCAGTATTTT. This codes for CASSSGRSTDTQYF.

The rearrangement uses TRBV6-5 and TRBJ2-2, with TRBD2 matching over 7 bases. Unmatched junction bases numbered 4, after V lost 5 bases and J lost 4 bases. The CDR3 covers 14 residues. Germline CDR1 is MNHEY and CDR2 is SVGAGI. The CDR3 sequence: CASSPLAGTGELFF. The CDR3 nucleotides are TGTGCCAGCAGTCCCTTAGCGGGCACCGGGGAGCTGTTTTTT.

The chain is built from TRBV5-1 and TRBJ2-2; the match to TRBD1 covers 7 bases. The CDR3 length is 13 residues. The junction had 4 bases not matched to a gene; V was cut back by 7 bases and J by 4 bases. Germline CDR1 SGHRS, CDR2 YFSETQ. CDR3 residues: CASQQGTTGELFF. DNA of the CDR3: TGCGCCAGCCAACAGGGGACCACCGGGGAGCTGTTTTTT.

This chain uses TRBV5-1 with TRBJ2-1; the match to TRBD1 covers 7 bases. The germline V gene encodes CDR1 SGHRS and CDR2 YFSETQ. Trimming took 5 bases from V and 6 from J; bases not matched to a gene: 8. The CDR3 contains 14 residues. CDR3 DNA: TGCGCCAGCAGACCGGGACAGTCTTTCAATGAGCAGTTCTTC. Translation: CASRPGQSFNEQFF.

This rearrangement joins TRBV6-6 to TRBJ2-7; 9 bases align to TRBD1. V lost 6 bases and J lost 3; bases outside the gene matches: 3. The V gene's germline CDR1 is MNHNY and CDR2 SVGAGI (reference sequence). The CDR3 covers 13 residues. The CDR3 loop reads CASRGTGSYEQYF. CDR3 bases: TGTGCCAGCAGGGGGACAGGGAGCTACGAGCAGTACTTC.

About this clone: At the DNA level, this CDR3 is encoded by other sequences in the same sample as well. The CDR3 loop reads CASSFGLQETQYF. DNA of the CDR3: TGTGCCAGCAGCTTTGGACTGCAAGAGACCCAGTACTTC. J is TRBJ2-5 and V is TRBV5-4; maybe TRBD2 (5 bases). The CDR3 loop spans 13 amino acids. V lost 2 bases and J lost 2, with 7 bases in between. The germline gives CDR1 SGHNT, CDR2 YYREEE (reference sequence). The full variable domain, with the rest looked up from reference TRBV5-4 and TRBJ2-5, is ETGVTQSPTHLIKTRGQQVTLRCSSQSGHNTVSWYQQALGQGPQFIFQYYREEENGRGNFPPRFSGLQFPNYSSELNVNALELDDSALYLCASSFGLQETQYFGPGTRLLVL.

V is TRBV28 and J is TRBJ2-5; D may be TRBD1 (6 bases). The CDR3 runs to 15 residues. Germline assignment: CDR1 MDHEN and CDR2 SYDVKM. V lost 3 bases and J 2 bases, leaving 13 bases between the germline ends. The CDR3 sequence: CASSLRGGVQETQYF. The CDR3 DNA reads as TGTGCCAGCAGTTTGCGAGGGGGTGTTCAAGAGACCCAGTACTTC.

The chain joins TRBV4-3 to TRBJ2-5, with a weak D call TRBD2 (6 bases). CDR1 is LGHNA, CDR2 YSLEER, per germline. This CDR3 spans 16 amino acids. Trimming took 0 bases from V and 5 from J, leaving 16 bases between them. In DNA, the CDR3 is TGCGCCAGCAGCCAAGAGATAGCGGACGCCTCGGAGACCCAGTACTTC. Its protein is CASSQEIADASETQYF.

The genes are TRBV7-2 and TRBJ1-2; perhaps TRBD1 as D (5 bases). The V gene's germline CDR1 is SGHTA and CDR2 FQGNSA. V lost 5 bases and J 6 bases, leaving 13 bases between the germline ends. This CDR3 spans 13 amino acids. The CDR3 is CASSVRAGDGYTF. The CDR3 nucleotides are TGTGCCAGCAGCGTCAGGGCAGGAGATGGCTACACCTTC.

This chain uses TRBV7-2 with TRBJ2-1, with 9 nucleotides matching TRBD2. The ends lost 7 bases at V and 3 bases at J; junction bases unmatched: 13. CDR3 size: 17 residues. Germline CDR1 reads SGHTA; CDR2 reads FQGNSA. The CDR3 region is CASNRLAVLGSYNEQFF. The CDR3 DNA is TGTGCCAGCAACAGACTAGCGGTCCTGGGGAGCTACAATGAGCAGTTCTTC.

This chain connects TRBV21-1 to TRBJ2-1; the table gives TRBD1 as D, unverified against the DNA. TRBV21-1 is a pseudogene locus. The length of the CDR3 is 14 residues. In DNA, the CDR3 is TGTGCCAGCAGCAAATACCAGGACTACAATGAGCAGTTCTTC. This encodes CASSKYQDYNEQFF.

On this clone itself: The identical CDR3 is also encoded by other nucleotide sequences in the sample. The chain employs TRBV2 and TRBJ1-2, with D unresolved. V was pared by 4 bases and J by 2 bases, with 11 bases between. This CDR3 region has 14 residues. Germline V gene data show CDR1 as SNHLY and CDR2 as FYNNEI. CDR3 sequence: CASSGDSSNYGYTF. The CDR3 DNA follows: TGTGCCAGCAGTGGAGATAGTTCGAACTATGGCTACACCTTC.

A word on this clone: One end of the junction is discordant with germline, which a read error may explain. The CDR3 is CASRLLGNTGELFF. The CDR3 DNA follows: TGTGCCAGCCGTTTGTTGGGTAACACCGGGGAGCTGTTTTTT. V is TRBV27 and J is TRBJ2-2; D is undetermined. CDR1 is MNHEY, CDR2 SMNVEV, per germline (reference sequence). The length of the CDR3 is 14 residues.

DNA for the CDR3: TGTGCCAGCACCGCGGGACAGGGTTTGAACACTGAAGCTTTCTTT. It codes for CASTAGQGLNTEAFF. The genes are TRBV6-1 and TRBJ1-1; 9 positions match TRBD1. Germline V gene sequence: CDR1 MNHNS, CDR2 SASEGT. CDR3 length: 15 residues. J gave up 0 bases and V 7 bases, and 6 bases lay outside the gene matches.